This T cell receptor beta chain is from a study of cytomegalovirus exposure and HLA in healthy donors. CDR3 size: 14 residues. From germline, CDR1 is MNHEY and CDR2 SMNVEV (reference sequence). V dropped 7 bases and J dropped 0 bases, with 10 bases sitting between them. TCRdb's table, derived via immunoSEQ multiplex PCR, lists solely in-frame clones and lacks some. The sample holds under 250,000 clones, 70% to 90% seen once. The sequencing sample was made of PBMCs. The V call is TRBV27, the J call TRBJ1-5; TRBD1 might be the D (5 bases). This sequence was found in a woman between 18 and 29 years old in good health and CMV-seronegative. The CDR3 coding sequence is TGTGCCAGCAAACAGGCCTATAGCAATCAGCCCCAGCATTTT. Amino acids: CASKQAYSNQPQHF.